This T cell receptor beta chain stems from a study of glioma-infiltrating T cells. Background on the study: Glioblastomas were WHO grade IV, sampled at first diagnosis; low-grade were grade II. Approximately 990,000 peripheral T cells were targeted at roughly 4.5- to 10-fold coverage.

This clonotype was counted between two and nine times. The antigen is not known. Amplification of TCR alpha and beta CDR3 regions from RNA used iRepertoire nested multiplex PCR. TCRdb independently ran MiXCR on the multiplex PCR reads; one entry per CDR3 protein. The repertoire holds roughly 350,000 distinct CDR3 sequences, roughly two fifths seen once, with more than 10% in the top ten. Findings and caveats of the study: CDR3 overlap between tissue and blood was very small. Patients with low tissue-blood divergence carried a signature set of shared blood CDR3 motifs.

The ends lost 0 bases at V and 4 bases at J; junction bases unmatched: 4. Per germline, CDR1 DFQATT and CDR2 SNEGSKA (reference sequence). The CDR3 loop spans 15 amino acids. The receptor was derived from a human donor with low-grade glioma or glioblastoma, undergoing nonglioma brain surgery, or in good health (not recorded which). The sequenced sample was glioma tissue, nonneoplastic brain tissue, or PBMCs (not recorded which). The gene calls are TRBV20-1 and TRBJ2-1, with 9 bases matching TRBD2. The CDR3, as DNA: TGCAGTGCTAGAGATCCAGCGGGAGGTTACAATGAGCAGTTCTTC. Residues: CSARDPAGGYNEQFF.